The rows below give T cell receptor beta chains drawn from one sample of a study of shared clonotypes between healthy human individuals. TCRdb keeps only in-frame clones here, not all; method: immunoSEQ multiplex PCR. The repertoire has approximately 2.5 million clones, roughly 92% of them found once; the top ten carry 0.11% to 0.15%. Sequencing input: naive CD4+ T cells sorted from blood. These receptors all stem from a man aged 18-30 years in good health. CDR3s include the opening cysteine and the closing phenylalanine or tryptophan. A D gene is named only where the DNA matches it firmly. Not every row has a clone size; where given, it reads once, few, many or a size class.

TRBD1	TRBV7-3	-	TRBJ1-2	CASSLADRGQYGYTF	TGTGCCAGCAGCTTAGCCGACAGGGGCCAATATGGCTACACCTTC
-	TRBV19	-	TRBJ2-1	CASMKLQGRDEQFF	TGTGCCAGTATGAAACTACAGGGTCGCGATGAGCAGTTCTTC
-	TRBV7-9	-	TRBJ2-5	CASSLDSGAGTQYF	TGTGCCAGCAGCCTAGATTCGGGTGCCGGGACCCAGTACTTC
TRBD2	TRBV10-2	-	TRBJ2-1	CASSGDYTYNEQFF	TGCGCCAGCAGTGGGGACTATACCTACAATGAGCAGTTCTTC
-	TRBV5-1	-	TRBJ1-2	CASSHGLANYGYTF	TGCGCCAGCAGCCACGGTCTAGCTAACTATGGCTACACCTTC
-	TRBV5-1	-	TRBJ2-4	CASSPMGNSAKNIQYF	TGCGCCAGCAGCCCCATGGGGAACTCAGCCAAAAACATTCAGTACTTC
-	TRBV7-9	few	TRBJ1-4	CASSPQLNEKLFF	TGTGCCAGCAGCCCCCAGCTTAATGAAAAACTGTTTTTT
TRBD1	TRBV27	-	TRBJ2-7	CASRAGQGSYYEQYF	TGTGCCAGCAGAGCCGGACAGGGATCATACTACGAGCAGTACTTC
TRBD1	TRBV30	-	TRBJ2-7	CAWSPGTGPGSYRNEQYF	TGTGCCTGGAGCCCCGGGACAGGGCCTGGCTCCTATAGGAACGAGCAGTACTTC
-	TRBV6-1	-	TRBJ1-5	CASRGYSNQPQHF	TGTGCCAGCAGAGGATATAGCAATCAGCCCCAGCATTTT
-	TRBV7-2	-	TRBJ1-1	CASSFQTGMNTEAFF	TGTGCCAGCAGCTTCCAGACAGGAATGAACACTGAAGCTTTCTTT
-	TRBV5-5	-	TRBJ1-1	CASSRQAMNTEAFF	TGTGCCAGCAGCCGACAGGCCATGAACACTGAAGCTTTCTTT
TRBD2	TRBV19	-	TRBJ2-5	CASSFGLAGGETQYF	TGTGCCAGTAGCTTTGGACTAGCGGGTGGAGAGACCCAGTACTTC
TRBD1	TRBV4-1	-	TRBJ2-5	CASSLRGLGETQYF	TGCGCCAGCAGCCTTAGGGGGCTCGGAGAGACCCAGTACTTC
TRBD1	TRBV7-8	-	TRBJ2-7	CASSSSRDRGRYEQYF	TGTGCCAGCAGCTCATCGAGGGACAGGGGGCGGTACGAGCAGTACTTC
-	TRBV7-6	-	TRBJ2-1	CASSPGEGLLPEFF	TGTGCCAGCAGCCCCGGTGAGGGTCTCTTGCCCGAGTTCTTC
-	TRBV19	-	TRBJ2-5	CASSEGRETQYF	TGTGCCAGTAGTGAGGGGAGAGAGACCCAGTACTTC
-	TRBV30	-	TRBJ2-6	CAWSLFLGAGPGANVLTF	TGTGCCTGGAGTCTTTTTTTAGGGGCAGGGCCTGGGGCCAACGTCCTGACTTTC
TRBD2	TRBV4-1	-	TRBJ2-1	CASSAGLAGWNEQFF	TGCGCCAGCAGCGCTGGACTAGCGGGATGGAATGAGCAGTTCTTC
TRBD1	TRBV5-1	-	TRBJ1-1	CASSQAQGGTEAFF	TGCGCCAGCAGCCAAGCACAGGGGGGCACTGAAGCTTTCTTT
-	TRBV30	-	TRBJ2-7	CAWSVRGSSGEQYF	TGTGCCTGGAGTGTAAGGGGGAGCTCAGGCGAGCAGTACTTC
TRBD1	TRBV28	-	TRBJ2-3	CASSAPGDRGRDTQYF	TGTGCCAGCAGTGCCCCCGGGGACAGGGGGAGAGATACGCAGTATTTT
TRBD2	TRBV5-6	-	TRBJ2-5	CASSTGLAGGRTQYF	TGTGCCAGCAGCACGGGACTAGCGGGGGGGCGAACCCAGTACTTC
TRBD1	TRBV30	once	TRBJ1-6	CAWSVRPGTGGYNSPLHF	TGTGCCTGGAGTGTACGGCCGGGGACAGGGGGTTATAATTCACCCCTCCACTTT
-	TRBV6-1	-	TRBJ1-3	CASSEGYSGNTIYF	TGTGCCAGCAGTGAGGGGTACTCTGGAAACACCATATATTTT
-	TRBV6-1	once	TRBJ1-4	CASRPSGAGEKLFF	TGTGCCAGCAGGCCATCGGGGGCAGGGGAAAAACTGTTTTTT
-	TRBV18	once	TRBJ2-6	CASSPPDSSGANVLTF	TGTGCCAGCTCGCCTCCCGATAGCTCTGGGGCCAACGTCCTGACTTTC
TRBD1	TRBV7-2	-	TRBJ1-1	CASSWGGQENTEAFF	TGTGCCAGCAGCTGGGGCGGACAGGAGAACACTGAAGCTTTCTTT
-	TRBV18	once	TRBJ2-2	CASSRENTGELFF	TGTGCCAGCTCGCGGGAGAACACCGGGGAGCTGTTTTTT
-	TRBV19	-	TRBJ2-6	CASREGPSGANVLTF	TGTGCCAGTAGGGAGGGACCCTCTGGGGCCAACGTCCTGACTTTC
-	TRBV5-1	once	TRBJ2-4	CASSLEPGTKNIQYF	TGCGCCAGCAGCTTGGAGCCAGGGACCAAAAACATTCAGTACTTC
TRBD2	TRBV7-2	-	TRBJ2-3	CASSRGRGGTDTQYF	TGTGCCAGCAGTCGCGGGAGAGGGGGCACAGATACGCAGTATTTT
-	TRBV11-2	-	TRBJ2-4	CASEVNFGKNIQYF	TGTGCCAGCGAAGTAAATTTCGGCAAAAACATTCAGTACTTC
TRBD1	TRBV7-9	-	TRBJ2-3	CASSLRQGAPTDTQYF	TGTGCCAGCAGCTTACGCCAGGGGGCGCCGACAGATACGCAGTATTTT
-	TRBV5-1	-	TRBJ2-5	CASSRQGTQETQYF	TGCGCCAGCAGCCGGCAGGGAACCCAAGAGACCCAGTACTTC
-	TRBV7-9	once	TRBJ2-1	CASSLTGHEQFF	TGTGCCAGCAGCCTGACCGGGCATGAGCAGTTCTTC
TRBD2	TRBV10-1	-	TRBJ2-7	CASSAAPGLAGDEQYF	TGCGCCAGCAGTGCCGCCCCGGGACTAGCGGGAGACGAGCAGTACTTC
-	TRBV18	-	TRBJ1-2	CASSPNRGYTF	TGTGCCAGCTCACCTAATAGGGGCTACACCTTC
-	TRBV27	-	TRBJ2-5	CASRPDTSETQYF	TGTGCCAGCAGGCCGGATACATCCGAGACCCAGTACTTC
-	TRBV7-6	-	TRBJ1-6	CASSSTGLPLHF	TGTGCCAGCAGCTCTACAGGGTTACCCCTCCACTTT